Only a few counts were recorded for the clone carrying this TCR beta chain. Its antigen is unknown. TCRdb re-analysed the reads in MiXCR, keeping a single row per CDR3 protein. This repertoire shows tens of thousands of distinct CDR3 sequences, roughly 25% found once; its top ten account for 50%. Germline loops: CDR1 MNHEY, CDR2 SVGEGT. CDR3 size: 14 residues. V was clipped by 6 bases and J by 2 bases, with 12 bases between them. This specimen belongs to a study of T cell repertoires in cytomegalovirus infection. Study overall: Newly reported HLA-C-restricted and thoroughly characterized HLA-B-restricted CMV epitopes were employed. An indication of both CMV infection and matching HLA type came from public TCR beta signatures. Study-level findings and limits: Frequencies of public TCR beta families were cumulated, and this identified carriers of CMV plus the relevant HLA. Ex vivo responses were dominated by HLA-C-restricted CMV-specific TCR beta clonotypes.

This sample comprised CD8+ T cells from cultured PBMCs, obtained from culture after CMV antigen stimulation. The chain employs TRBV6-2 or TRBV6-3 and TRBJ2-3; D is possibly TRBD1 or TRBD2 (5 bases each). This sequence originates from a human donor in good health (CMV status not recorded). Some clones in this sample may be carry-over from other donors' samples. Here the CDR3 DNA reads TGTGCCAGCAGGGGGACCGGGTACACAGATACGCAGTATTTT. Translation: CASRGTGYTDTQYF.